The 7 T cell receptor beta chains presented below share a single source sample, sequenced in a study of blood T cell repertoires in COVID-19. TCRdb keeps only in-frame clones here, not all; method: immunoSEQ multiplex PCR. The sample holds tens of thousands of clones, 88% seen once. Input material: peripheral blood. The source of these receptors is a human donor in a cohort sampled during active COVID-19.

As concerns this clone: The same CDR3 is also encoded by other DNA sequences in this sample. The rearrangement links TRBV7-8 to TRBJ1-2; D is possibly TRBD1 (6 bases). The CDR3 contains 14 residues. The V end was cut by 3 bases, the J end by 7 bases, with 15 bases between. Germline V gene data show CDR1 as SGHVS and CDR2 as FQNEAQ. This CDR3 is CASSFWGGPGGYTF. In DNA form, the CDR3 reads TGTGCCAGCAGCTTTTGGGGGGGGCCGGGTGGCTACACCTTC.

The rearrangement links TRBV29-1 to TRBJ1-2; a possible D gene is TRBD1 (5 bases). Germline V gene sequence: CDR1 SQVTM, CDR2 ANQGSEA. V was shortened by 5 bases and J by 0 bases, with 13 bases between the two germline ends. CDR3 size: 14 residues. CDR3 amino acids: CSVTTDDSNYGYTF. The CDR3 DNA follows: TGCAGCGTTACGACAGACGATTCTAACTATGGCTACACCTTC.

The V and J genes are TRBV7-8 and TRBJ2-7, with a tentative D call TRBD1 (6 bases). The germline V gene encodes CDR1 SGHVS and CDR2 FQNEAQ. With 5 bases removed from V and 1 base from J, the gap between germline ends came to 15 bases. The CDR3 covers 15 residues. CDR3 sequence reads: CASSTYRVASYEQYF. The CDR3 bases are TGTGCCAGCAGCACTTACAGGGTAGCTTCCTACGAGCAGTACTTC.

The J gene is TRBJ2-2, the V gene TRBV18; 11 bases match TRBD2. After removal of 3 bases from V and 4 bases from J, the junction contained 7 bases not matched to a gene. Looked up from germline, CDR1 is KGHSH and CDR2 is LQKENI. The CDR3 loop spans 17 amino acids. The CDR3 DNA sequence: TGTGCCAGCTCACCCACCACTAGCGGGAGTTTCACCGGGGAGCTGTTTTTT. Translation gives CASSPTTSGSFTGELFF.

The chain couples TRBV30 to TRBJ2-7; a weak D match, TRBD1 (6 bases). V dropped 5 bases and J dropped 3 bases, with 17 bases sitting between them. This CDR3 is built from 14 residues. Per germline, CDR1 GTSNPN and CDR2 SVGIG (reference sequence). Written as DNA, the CDR3 is TGTGCCTGGTTAATAACAGGGCGACACTACGAGCAGTACTTC. Amino acids: CAWLITGRHYEQYF.

This clone was observed once. V is TRBV5-4 and J is TRBJ2-1, with TRBD2 identical over 8 bases. Trimming cost V 0 bases and J 2 bases; bases outside gene matches: 1. The CDR3 runs 15 residues. Germline CDR1 reads SGHNT; CDR2 reads YYREEE (reference sequence). The CDR3 DNA reads TGTGCCAGCAGCTTGGTAGCGGGGACCTACAATGAGCAGTTCTTC. Protein: CASSLVAGTYNEQFF.

The chain carries TRBV29-1 and TRBJ2-3; no reliable D call. CDR3 size: 10 residues. CDR1 is SQVTM and CDR2 is ANQGSEA in the germline V gene. Trimming stripped 4 bases from V and 5 bases from J, with 4 bases between. The CDR3 DNA reads as TGCAGCGTTGGTATAGATACGCAGTATTTT. Its protein is CSVGIDTQYF.